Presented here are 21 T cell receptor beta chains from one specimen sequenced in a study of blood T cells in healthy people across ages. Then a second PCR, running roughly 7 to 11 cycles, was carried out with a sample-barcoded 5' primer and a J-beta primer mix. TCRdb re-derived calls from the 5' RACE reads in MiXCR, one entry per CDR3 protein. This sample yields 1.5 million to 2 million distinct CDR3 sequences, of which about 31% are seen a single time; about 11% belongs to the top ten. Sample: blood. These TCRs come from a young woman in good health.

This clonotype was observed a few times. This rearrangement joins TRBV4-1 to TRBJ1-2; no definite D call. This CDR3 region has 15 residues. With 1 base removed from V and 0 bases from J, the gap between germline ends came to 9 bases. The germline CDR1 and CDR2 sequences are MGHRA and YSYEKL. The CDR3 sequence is CASSQGPSTNYGYTF. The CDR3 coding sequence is TGCGCCAGCAGCCAAGGTCCCAGTACTAACTATGGCTACACCTTC.

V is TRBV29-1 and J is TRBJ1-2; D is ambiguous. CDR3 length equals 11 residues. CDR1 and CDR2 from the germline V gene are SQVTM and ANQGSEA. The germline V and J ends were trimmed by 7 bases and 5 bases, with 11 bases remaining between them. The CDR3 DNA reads TGCAGCGCTGAGGGAGTGTATGGCTACACCTTC. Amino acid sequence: CSAEGVYGYTF.

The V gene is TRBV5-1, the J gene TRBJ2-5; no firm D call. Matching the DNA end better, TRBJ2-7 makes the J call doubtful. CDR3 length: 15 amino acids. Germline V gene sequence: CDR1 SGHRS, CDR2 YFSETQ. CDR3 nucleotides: TGCGCCAGCAGCTTGGTAGCAGGATCGGCCTACGAGCAGTACTTC. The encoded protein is CASSLVAGSAYEQYF.

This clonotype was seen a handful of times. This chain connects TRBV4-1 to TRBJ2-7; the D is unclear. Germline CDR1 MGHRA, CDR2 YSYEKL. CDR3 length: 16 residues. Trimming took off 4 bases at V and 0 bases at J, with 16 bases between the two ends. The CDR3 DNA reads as TGCGCCAGCAGCCGTGGAAGGGTCATAAGCTCCTACGAGCAGTACTTC. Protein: CASSRGRVISSYEQYF.

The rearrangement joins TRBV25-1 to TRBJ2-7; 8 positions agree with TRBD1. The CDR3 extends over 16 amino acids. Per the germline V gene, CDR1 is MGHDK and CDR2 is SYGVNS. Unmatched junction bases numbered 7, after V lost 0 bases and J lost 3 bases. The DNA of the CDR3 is TGTGCCAGCAGTGAATATGGACAGGGAGTCCTCTACGAGCAGTACTTC. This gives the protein CASSEYGQGVLYEQYF.

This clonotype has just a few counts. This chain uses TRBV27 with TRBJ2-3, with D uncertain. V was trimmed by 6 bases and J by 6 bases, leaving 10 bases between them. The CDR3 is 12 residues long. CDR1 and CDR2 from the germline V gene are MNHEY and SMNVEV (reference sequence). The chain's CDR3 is CASSPNWDTQYF. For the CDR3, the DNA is TGTGCCAGCAGCCCAAATTGGGATACGCAGTATTTT.

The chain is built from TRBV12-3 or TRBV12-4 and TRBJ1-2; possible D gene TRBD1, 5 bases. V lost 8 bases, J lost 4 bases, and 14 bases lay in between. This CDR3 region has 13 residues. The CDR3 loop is CASAEGQSYGYTF. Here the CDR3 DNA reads TGTGCCAGCGCTGAGGGGCAGAGCTATGGCTACACCTTC.

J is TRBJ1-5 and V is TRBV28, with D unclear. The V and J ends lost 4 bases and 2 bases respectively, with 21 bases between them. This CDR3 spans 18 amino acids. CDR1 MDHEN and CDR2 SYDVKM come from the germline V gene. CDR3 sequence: CASSWPPTSSKGNQPQHF. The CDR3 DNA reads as TGTGCCAGCAGTTGGCCCCCTACAAGTTCCAAGGGCAATCAGCCCCAGCATTTT.

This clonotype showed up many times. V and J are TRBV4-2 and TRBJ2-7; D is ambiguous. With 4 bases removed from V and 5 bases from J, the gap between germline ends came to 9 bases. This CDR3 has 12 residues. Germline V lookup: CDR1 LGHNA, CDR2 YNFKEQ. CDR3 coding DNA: TGTGCCAGCAGCCCTCCCTCGGACGAGCAGTACTTC. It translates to CASSPPSDEQYF.

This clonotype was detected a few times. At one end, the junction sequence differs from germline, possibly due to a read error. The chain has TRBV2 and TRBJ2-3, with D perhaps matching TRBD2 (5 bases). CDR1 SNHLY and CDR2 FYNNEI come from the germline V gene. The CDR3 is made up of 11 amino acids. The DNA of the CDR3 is TGTGCCAGCAGTGCGGAGGATATGCAGTATTTT. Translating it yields CASSAEDMQYF.

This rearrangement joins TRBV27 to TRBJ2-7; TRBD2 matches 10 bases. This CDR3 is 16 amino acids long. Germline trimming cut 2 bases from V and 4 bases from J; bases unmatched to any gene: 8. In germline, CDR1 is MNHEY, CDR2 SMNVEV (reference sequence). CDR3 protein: CASSLLAGVDRYEQYF. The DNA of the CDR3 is TGTGCCAGCAGTTTACTAGCGGGGGTCGATCGGTACGAGCAGTACTTC.

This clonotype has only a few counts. The CDR3 loop is CASSLQGRAVDTQYF. DNA for the CDR3: TGCGCCAGCAGCTTGCAGGGCAGGGCTGTAGATACGCAGTATTTT. J is TRBJ2-3 and V is TRBV5-1; a possible D gene is TRBD1 (5 bases). Germline V gene sequence: CDR1 SGHRS, CDR2 YFSETQ. The CDR3 length is 15 residues. The V gene lost 1 base and the J gene lost 5 bases, with 14 bases spanning the gap.

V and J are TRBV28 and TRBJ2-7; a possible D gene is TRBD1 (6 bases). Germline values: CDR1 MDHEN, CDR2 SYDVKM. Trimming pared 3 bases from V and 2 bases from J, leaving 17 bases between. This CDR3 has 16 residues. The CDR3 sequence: CASSFSSGTSPYEQYF. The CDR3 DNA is TGTGCCAGCAGTTTCTCATCCGGGACATCTCCCTACGAGCAGTACTTC.

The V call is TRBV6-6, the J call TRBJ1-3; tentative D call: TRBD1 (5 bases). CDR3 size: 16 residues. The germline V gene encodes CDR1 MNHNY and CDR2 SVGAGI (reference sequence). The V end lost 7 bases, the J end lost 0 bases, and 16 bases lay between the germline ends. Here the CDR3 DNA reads TGTGCCAGCACCCCCCGTGGGGCTTACTCTGGAAACACCATATATTTT. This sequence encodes CASTPRGAYSGNTIYF.

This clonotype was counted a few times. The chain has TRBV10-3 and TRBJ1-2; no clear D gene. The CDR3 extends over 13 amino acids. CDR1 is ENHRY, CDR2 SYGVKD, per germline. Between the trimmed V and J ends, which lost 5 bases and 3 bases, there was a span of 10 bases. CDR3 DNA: TGTGCCATCAGTCCAGCGGAGGACTATGGCTACACCTTC. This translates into CAISPAEDYGYTF.

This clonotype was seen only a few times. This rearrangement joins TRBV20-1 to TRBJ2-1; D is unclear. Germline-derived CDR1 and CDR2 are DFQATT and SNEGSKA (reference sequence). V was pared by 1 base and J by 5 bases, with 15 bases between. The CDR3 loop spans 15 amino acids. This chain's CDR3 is CSARGIGLPNNEQFF. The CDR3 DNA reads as TGCAGTGCTAGAGGAATAGGGCTCCCGAACAATGAGCAGTTCTTC.

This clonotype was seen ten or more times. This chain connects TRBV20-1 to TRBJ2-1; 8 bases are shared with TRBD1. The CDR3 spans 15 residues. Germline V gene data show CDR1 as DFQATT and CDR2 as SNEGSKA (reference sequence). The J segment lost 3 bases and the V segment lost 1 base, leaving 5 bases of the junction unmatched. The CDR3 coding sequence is TGCAGTGCTAGAGCGAGACAGGGGTTCTACAATGAGCAGTTCTTC. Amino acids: CSARARQGFYNEQFF.

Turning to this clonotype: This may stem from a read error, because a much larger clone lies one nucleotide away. This CDR3 is CASSSGRNGTYEQYF. The CDR3 nucleotides read TGTGCCAGCAGCTCAGGCCGTAACGGAACCTACGAGCAGTACTTC. The chain employs TRBV7-2 and TRBJ2-4; the D is unclear. The J call may be faulty, since TRBJ2-7 better matches the DNA end. This CDR3 has 15 amino acids. From germline, CDR1 is SGHTA and CDR2 FQGNSA.

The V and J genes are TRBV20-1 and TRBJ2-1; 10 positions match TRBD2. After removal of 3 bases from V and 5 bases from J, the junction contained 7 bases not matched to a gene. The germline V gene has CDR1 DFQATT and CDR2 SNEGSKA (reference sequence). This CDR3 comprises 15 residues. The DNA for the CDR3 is TGCAGTGCTAGTTCTCTAGCGGGAGTGGACAATGAGCAGTTCTTC. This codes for CSASSLAGVDNEQFF.

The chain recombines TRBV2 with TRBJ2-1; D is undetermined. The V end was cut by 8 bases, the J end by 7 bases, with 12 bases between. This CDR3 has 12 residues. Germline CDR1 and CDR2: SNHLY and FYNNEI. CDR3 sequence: CASAYIRNEQFF. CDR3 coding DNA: TGTGCCAGCGCCTATATCAGAAATGAGCAGTTCTTC. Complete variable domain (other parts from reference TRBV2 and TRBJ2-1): EPEVTQTPSHQVTQMGQEVILRCVPISNHLYFYWYRQILGQKVEFLVSFYNNEISEKSEIFDDQFSVERPDGSNFTLKIRSTKLEDSAMYFCASAYIRNEQFFGPGTRLTVL.

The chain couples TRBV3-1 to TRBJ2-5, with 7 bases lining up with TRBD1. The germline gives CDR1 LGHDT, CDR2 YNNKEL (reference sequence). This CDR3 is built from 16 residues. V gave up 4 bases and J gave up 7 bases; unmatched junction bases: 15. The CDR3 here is CASSLPGGGKYPTQYF. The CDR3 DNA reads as TGTGCCAGCAGCCTTCCAGGGGGTGGTAAATATCCGACCCAGTACTTC.